This T cell receptor (beta chain) is drawn from a study of T cell repertoires in cytomegalovirus infection. Study background: HLA-C-restricted CMV epitopes, recently identified, and well-studied HLA-B-restricted ones were used by the study.

The length of the CDR3 is 15 residues. V lost 0 bases and J lost 3, with 11 bases in between. Germline loops: CDR1 MDHEN, CDR2 SYDVKM. Regarding this clonotype: Its antigen is unidentified.

TCRdb independently ran MiXCR on the reads; one entry per CDR3 protein. This table holds some 940,000 distinct CDR3 sequences, around a third found once. This chain joins TRBV28 and TRBJ1-1; a weak D match, TRBD1 (5 bases). This clonotype was sampled from a human donor in good health (CMV status not recorded). Some clones in this sample may be carry-over from other donors' samples. The input for sequencing was cultured CD8+ T cells from PBMCs, taken from culture after CMV antigen stimulation. The CDR3: CASSLWGRVHTEAFF. The CDR3 nucleotides are TGTGCCAGCAGTTTATGGGGCAGGGTGCACACTGAAGCTTTCTTT.